This T cell receptor beta chain stems from a study of blood T cell repertoires in COVID-19. The wider study: In each case, the material was cDNA or gDNA derived from T cells, B-cell-depleted T cells, or PBMCs.

V trimming: 1 base; J trimming: 4 bases; junction bases outside the gene matches: 5. This CDR3 has 15 residues. CDR1 is MGHRA and CDR2 is YSYEKL in the germline V gene. Data came from immunoSEQ multiplex PCR; TCRdb stores just in-frame clones and leaves some out. Of 200,000 to 250,000 clones listed, 60% to 85% are singletons. This clone was detected only a few times. This TCR was sampled from a woman in her seventies with acute or convalescent COVID-19. The rearrangement uses TRBV4-1 and TRBJ2-7; 9 positions match TRBD1. The material sequenced was peripheral blood. CDR3 sequence reads: CASSQGTGAVYEQYF. Written as DNA, the CDR3 is TGCGCCAGCAGCCAAGGGACAGGGGCGGTGTACGAGCAGTACTTC.